Listed below are T cell receptor beta chains from one sample, sequenced in a study of cytomegalovirus exposure and HLA in healthy donors. TCRdb keeps only in-frame clones here, not all; method: immunoSEQ multiplex PCR. In total, the table holds tens of thousands of clones. The sample was PBMCs. The source is a man between 18 and 35 years old in good health and CMV-seropositive. Both conserved end residues are part of each CDR3. D genes are given only for firm matches.

TRBV7-9,TRBJ2-2,.,CASSLKLARNTGELFF
TRBV5-6,TRBJ2-5,TRBD1,CASREGASQETQYF
TRBV28,TRBJ1-1,TRBD1,CASSLTGRGTEAFF
TRBV6-1,TRBJ1-1,.,CASSVQGENTEAFF
TRBV5-1,TRBJ1-1,TRBD1,CAGRLDRARTEAFF
TRBV7-9,TRBJ1-5,.,CASSEARGNQPQHF
TRBV9,TRBJ2-3,TRBD2,CASSKSGETDTQYF
TRBV10-3,TRBJ1-3,TRBD1,CAISPLGDRGLSGNTIYF
TRBV28,TRBJ2-3,TRBD2,CASSFLSGGSRTDTQYF
TRBV19,TRBJ1-2,.,CASSYDWGQTF